The 13 T cell receptor beta chains below all came from one sample that was sequenced in a study of cytomegalovirus exposure and HLA in healthy donors. PCR involved 60 Vbeta and 13 Jbeta primers. Profiling relied on immunoSEQ multiplex PCR, and the TCRdb table lists in-frame clones only, not all of them. The top ten clones hold roughly 2.9% of a sample with approximately 70,000 clones, roughly 80% of them seen once. Input material: PBMCs. The origin of the receptors is a woman aged 30 to 39 in good health and CMV-seronegative.

This rearrangement joins TRBV6-5 to TRBJ2-7, with a weak D call TRBD1 (5 bases). The V end lost 2 bases, the J end lost 3 bases, and 8 bases lay between the germline ends. In germline, CDR1 is MNHEY, CDR2 SVGAGI. The CDR3 totals 13 residues. The CDR3 nucleotides are TGTGCCAGCAGTTACGGGGCGAACTACGAGCAGTACTTC. This codes for CASSYGANYEQYF.

V usage is TRBV30 and J usage is TRBJ2-7; 9 bases fit TRBD1. V lost 0 bases and J lost 6; bases outside the gene matches: 3. Germline lookup yields CDR1 GTSNPN and CDR2 SVGIG (reference sequence). This CDR3 is built from 13 residues. The CDR3 region is CAWSVGTGIEQYF. CDR3 DNA sequence: TGTGCCTGGAGTGTCGGGACAGGGATCGAGCAGTACTTC.

The chain links TRBV14 to TRBJ2-5; TRBD2 matches 7 bases. Germline assignment: CDR1 SGHDN and CDR2 FVKESK. The CDR3 extends over 14 amino acids. Losses at the gene ends were 0 bases for V and 4 bases for J; bases not matched to a gene: 2. The CDR3 loop reads CASSQDPGGETQYF. The DNA for the CDR3 is TGTGCCAGCAGCCAAGACCCGGGAGGAGAGACCCAGTACTTC.

The chain recombines TRBV6-1 with TRBJ1-4; D remains ambiguous. Germline V gene sequence: CDR1 MNHNS, CDR2 SASEGT. The CDR3 is made up of 15 amino acids. V lost 4 bases and J 0 bases, leaving 9 bases between the germline ends. The CDR3 DNA follows: TGTGCCAGCAGTGCGAACTTTGCAACTAATGAAAAACTGTTTTTT. As protein: CASSANFATNEKLFF.

This clone was counted a single time. CDR3 in amino acids: CASSLQGSTGAEAFF. The CDR3 nucleotides read TGTGCCAGCAGCTTGCAGGGATCGACAGGCGCTGAAGCTTTCTTT. The gene calls are TRBV7-2 and TRBJ1-1, with a weak D call TRBD1 (6 bases). Germline values: CDR1 SGHTA, CDR2 FQGNSA. V was trimmed by 3 bases and J by 6 bases, leaving 17 bases between them. The CDR3 totals 15 residues. Full variable domain (missing parts from reference TRBV7-2 and TRBJ1-1): GAGVSQSPSNKVTEKGKDVELRCDPISGHTALYWYRQSLGQGLEFLIYFQGNSAPDKSGLPSDRFSAERTGGSVSTLTIQRTQQEDSAVYLCASSLQGSTGAEAFFGQGTRLTVV.

The CDR3 DNA is TGTGCCAGCAGCTTAAGTAGCTCTGGGGCCAACGTCCTGACTTTC. The encoded protein is CASSLSSSGANVLTF. This chain uses TRBV7-9 with TRBJ2-6; D is uncertain. Germline CDR1 is SEHNR and CDR2 is FQNEAQ (reference sequence). Trimming removed 2 bases at V and 0 bases at J, with 5 bases between. The CDR3 loop spans 15 amino acids.

The chain links TRBV15 to TRBJ2-7, with D hard to call. The CDR3 is 13 residues long. CDR1 is LNHNV, CDR2 YYDKDF, per germline (reference sequence). The V gene lost 3 bases and the J gene lost 3 bases, with 9 bases spanning the gap. The CDR3: CATSRLLYYEQYF. CDR3 bases: TGTGCCACCAGCAGGCTACTCTACTACGAGCAGTACTTC.

The rearrangement links TRBV10-3 to TRBJ2-7; possible D gene TRBD1, 6 bases. The germline CDR1 and CDR2 sequences are ENHRY and SYGVKD. Trimming left V 10 bases short and J 3 bases short, with 19 bases between. CDR3 size: 14 residues. As DNA, the CDR3 is TGTGCCACCTCCATCCGAGACAGGCGCTACGAGCAGTACTTC. Its protein is CATSIRDRRYEQYF.

The rearrangement links TRBV7-9 to TRBJ1-2; 10 nucleotides agree with TRBD1. The CDR3 contains 14 residues. Trimming took 4 bases from V and 4 from J; bases not matched to a gene: 3. Germline assignment: CDR1 SEHNR and CDR2 FQNEAQ (reference sequence). Written as DNA, the CDR3 is TGTGCCAGCAGCTCGTGGACAGGGGGCTATGGCTACACCTTC. Its protein product is CASSSWTGGYGYTF.

The chain is built from TRBV4-1 and TRBJ2-3; 8 bases match TRBD2. The CDR3 totals 16 residues. Germline loops: CDR1 MGHRA, CDR2 YSYEKL. Trimming took 4 bases from V and 1 from J; bases not matched to a gene: 7. The CDR3 reads CASSLQTAGGTDTQYF. For the CDR3, the DNA is TGCGCCAGCAGCCTACAGACAGCGGGGGGCACAGATACGCAGTATTTT.

The rearrangement uses TRBV4-1 and TRBJ1-1; the D is unclear. Germline values: CDR1 MGHRA, CDR2 YSYEKL. V was trimmed by 0 bases and J by 3 bases, leaving 17 bases between them. This CDR3 is built from 17 residues. The CDR3 nucleotides are TGCGCCAGCAGCCAAGAGGGGAGGAGGGTATTGTACACTGAAGCTTTCTTT. Residues: CASSQEGRRVLYTEAFF.

The sample holds a few counts of this clone. This CDR3 reads CASSYTGDINTEAFF. CDR3 coding DNA: TGTGCCAGCAGTTACACGGGAGATATTAACACTGAAGCTTTCTTT. The chain has TRBV6-5 and TRBJ1-1; D remains ambiguous. V shed 2 bases and J shed 2 bases, with 12 bases lying between them. The CDR3 is 15 amino acids. Germline V gene data show CDR1 as MNHEY and CDR2 as SVGAGI.

This rearrangement joins TRBV30 to TRBJ2-2; no definite D call. The germline gives CDR1 GTSNPN, CDR2 SVGIG (reference sequence). There are 12 residues in the CDR3. Trimming removed 2 bases at V and 9 bases at J, with 10 bases between. CDR3 amino acids: CAWSLRPRELFF. CDR3 in DNA: TGTGCCTGGAGTCTCCGTCCCCGGGAGCTGTTTTTT. The full variable domain, completed using reference TRBV30 and TRBJ2-2, is SQTIHQWPATLVQPVGSPLSLECTVEGTSNPNLYWYRQAAGRGLQLLFYSVGIGQISSEVPQNLSASRPQDRQFILSSKKLLLSDSGFYLCAWSLRPRELFFGEGSRLTVL.